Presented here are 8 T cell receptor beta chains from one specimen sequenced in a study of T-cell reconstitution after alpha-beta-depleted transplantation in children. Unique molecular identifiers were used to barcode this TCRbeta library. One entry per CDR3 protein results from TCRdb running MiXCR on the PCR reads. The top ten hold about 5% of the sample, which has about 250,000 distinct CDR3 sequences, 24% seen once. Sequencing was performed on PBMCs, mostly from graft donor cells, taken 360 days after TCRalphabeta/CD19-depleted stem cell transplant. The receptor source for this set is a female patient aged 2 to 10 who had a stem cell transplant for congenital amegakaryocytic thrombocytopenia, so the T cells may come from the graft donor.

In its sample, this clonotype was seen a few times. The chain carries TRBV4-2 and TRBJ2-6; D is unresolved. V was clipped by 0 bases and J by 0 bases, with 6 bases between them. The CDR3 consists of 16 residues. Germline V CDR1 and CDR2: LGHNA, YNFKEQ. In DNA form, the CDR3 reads TGTGCCAGCAGCCAAGATGCGGACTCTGGGGCCAACGTCCTGACTTTC. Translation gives CASSQDADSGANVLTF.

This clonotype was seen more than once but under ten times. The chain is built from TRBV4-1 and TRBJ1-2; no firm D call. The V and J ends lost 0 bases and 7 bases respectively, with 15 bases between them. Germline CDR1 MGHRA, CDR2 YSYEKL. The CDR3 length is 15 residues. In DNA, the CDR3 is TGCGCCAGCAGCCAAGATGAGACCCGGACGGCTGGCTACACCTTC. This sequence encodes CASSQDETRTAGYTF.

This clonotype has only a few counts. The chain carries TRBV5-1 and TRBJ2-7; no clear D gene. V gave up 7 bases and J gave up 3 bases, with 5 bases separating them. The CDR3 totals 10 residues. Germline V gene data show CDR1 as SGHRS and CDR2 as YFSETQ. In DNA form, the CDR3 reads TGCGCCAGCCATGTCTACGAGCAGTACTTC. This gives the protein CASHVYEQYF.

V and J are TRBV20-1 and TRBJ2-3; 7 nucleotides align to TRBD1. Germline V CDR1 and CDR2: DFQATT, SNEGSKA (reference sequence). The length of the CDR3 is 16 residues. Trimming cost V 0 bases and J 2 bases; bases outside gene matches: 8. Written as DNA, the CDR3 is TGCAGTGCTAGAGATTTCAGGGACAGAGTCACAGATACGCAGTATTTT. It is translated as CSARDFRDRVTDTQYF.

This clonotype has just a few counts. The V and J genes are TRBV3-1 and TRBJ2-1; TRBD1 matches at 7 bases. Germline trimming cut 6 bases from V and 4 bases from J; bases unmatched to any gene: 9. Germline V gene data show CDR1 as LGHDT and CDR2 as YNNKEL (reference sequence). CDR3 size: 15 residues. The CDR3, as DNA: TGTGCCAGCAGACAACTGGGACAGCCGTACAATGAGCAGTTCTTC. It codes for CASRQLGQPYNEQFF.

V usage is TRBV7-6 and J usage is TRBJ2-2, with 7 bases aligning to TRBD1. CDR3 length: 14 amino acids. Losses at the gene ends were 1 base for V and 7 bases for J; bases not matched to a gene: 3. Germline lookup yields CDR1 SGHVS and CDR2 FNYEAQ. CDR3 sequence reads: CASSLEGGVGELFF. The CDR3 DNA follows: TGTGCCAGCAGCTTAGAAGGGGGCGTCGGGGAGCTGTTTTTT.

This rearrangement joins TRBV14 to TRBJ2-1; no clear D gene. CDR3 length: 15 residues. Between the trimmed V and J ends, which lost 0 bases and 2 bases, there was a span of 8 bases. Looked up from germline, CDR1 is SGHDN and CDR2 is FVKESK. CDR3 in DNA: TGTGCCAGCAGCCAAGACAGTATGCCCTACAATGAGCAGTTCTTC. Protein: CASSQDSMPYNEQFF. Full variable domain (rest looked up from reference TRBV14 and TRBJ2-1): EAGVTQFPSHSVIEKGQTVTLRCDPISGHDNLYWYRRVMGKEIKFLLHFVKESKQDESGMPNNRFLAERTGGTYSTLKVQPAELEDSGVYFCASSQDSMPYNEQFFGPGTRLTVL.

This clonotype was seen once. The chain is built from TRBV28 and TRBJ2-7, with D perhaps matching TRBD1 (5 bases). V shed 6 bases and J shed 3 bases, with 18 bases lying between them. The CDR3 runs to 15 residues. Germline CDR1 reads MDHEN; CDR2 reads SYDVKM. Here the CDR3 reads CASSPVARGFYEQYF. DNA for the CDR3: TGTGCCAGCAGCCCCGTGGCAAGGGGATTCTACGAGCAGTACTTC.